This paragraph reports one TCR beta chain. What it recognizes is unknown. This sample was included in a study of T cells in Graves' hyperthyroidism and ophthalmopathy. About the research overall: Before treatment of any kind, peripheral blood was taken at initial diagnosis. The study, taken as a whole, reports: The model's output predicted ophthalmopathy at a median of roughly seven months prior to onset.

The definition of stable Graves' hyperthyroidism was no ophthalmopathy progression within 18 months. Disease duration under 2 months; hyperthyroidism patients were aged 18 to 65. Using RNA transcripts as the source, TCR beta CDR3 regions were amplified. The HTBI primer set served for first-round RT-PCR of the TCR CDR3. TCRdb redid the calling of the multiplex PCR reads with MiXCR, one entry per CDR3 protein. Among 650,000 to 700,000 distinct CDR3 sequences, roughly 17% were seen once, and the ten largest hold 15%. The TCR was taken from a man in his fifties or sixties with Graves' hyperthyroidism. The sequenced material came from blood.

CDR3 sequence (DNA): TGTGCCAGCAGCGTAGCTGGTAGCGGGAGGCCCAACTCCTACGAGCAGTACTTC. The encoded protein is CASSVAGSGRPNSYEQYF. The chain uses TRBV9 and TRBJ2-7; 10 nucleotides align to TRBD2. The CDR3 covers 18 residues. Germline V gene lookup returns CDR1 SGDLS and CDR2 YYNGEE. Losses at the gene ends were 0 bases for V and 0 bases for J; bases not matched to a gene: 9.